This record covers a single TCR beta chain. The record originates from a study of blood T cell repertoires in COVID-19. At the level of the study: Specimens from acute and convalescent COVID-19 originated in the United States, Italy and Spain. Nucleic acid was either cDNA or gDNA, and it came from T cells, B-cell-depleted T cells, or PBMCs.

Original data processing: Amplification of reference gene primers provided the estimated nucleated cell counts. Produced via immunoSEQ multiplex PCR; TCRdb's table is partial and in-frame only. The D gene and trimming were derived from the DNA, and the V and J assignments and clone size from that table. The top ten clones hold under 9.5% of a sample with some 200,000 clones, 75% to 90% of them seen once. The receptor comes from a woman in her sixties with acute or convalescent COVID-19. The sequenced sample consisted of peripheral blood.

CDR3 protein: CASSLWRQPQHF. The CDR3, as DNA: TGTGCCAGCAGTTTATGGAGGCAGCCCCAGCATTTT. This chain links TRBV28 with TRBJ1-5; the D is unclear. Trimming pared 0 bases from V and 7 bases from J, leaving 4 bases between. This CDR3 comprises 12 residues. From germline, CDR1 is MDHEN and CDR2 SYDVKM.